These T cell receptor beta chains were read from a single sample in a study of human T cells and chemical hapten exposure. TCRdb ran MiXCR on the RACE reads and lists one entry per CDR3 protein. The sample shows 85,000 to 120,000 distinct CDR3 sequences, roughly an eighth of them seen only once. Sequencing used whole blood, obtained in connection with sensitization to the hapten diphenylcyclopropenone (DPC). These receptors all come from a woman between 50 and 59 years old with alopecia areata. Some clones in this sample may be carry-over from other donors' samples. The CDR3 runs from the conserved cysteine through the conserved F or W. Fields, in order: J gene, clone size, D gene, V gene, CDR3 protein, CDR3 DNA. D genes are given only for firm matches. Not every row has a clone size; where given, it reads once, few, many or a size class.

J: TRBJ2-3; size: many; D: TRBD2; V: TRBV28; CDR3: CASSLRTSGGSTDTQYF; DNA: TGTGCCAGCAGTCTCCGGACTAGCGGGGGTAGCACAGATACGCAGTATTTT
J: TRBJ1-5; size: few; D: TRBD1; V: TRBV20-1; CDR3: CSAKGDRGFYQPQHF; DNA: TGCAGTGCTAAAGGGGACAGGGGATTTTATCAGCCCCAGCATTTT
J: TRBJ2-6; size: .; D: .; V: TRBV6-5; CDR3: CASRPSSTGANVLTF; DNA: TGTGCCAGCAGGCCTAGTTCGACTGGGGCCAACGTCCTGACTTTC
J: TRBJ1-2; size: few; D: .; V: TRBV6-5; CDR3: CASSYGRVNYGYTF; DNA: TGTGCCAGCAGTTACGGCAGGGTAAACTATGGCTACACCTTC
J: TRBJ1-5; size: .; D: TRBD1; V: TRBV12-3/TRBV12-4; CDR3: CASSFGTGGNQPQHF; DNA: TGTGCCAGCAGTTTCGGGACAGGTGGCAATCAGCCCCAGCATTTT
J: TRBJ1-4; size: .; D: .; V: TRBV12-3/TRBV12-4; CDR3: CASRGRLDEKLFF; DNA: TGTGCCAGCAGGGGAAGACTTGATGAAAAACTGTTTTTT
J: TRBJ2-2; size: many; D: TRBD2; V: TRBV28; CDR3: CASSRTSGNTGELFF; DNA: TGTGCCAGCAGCCGAACTAGCGGGAACACCGGGGAGCTGTTTTTT
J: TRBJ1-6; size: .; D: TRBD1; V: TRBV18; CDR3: CASSPLGGAPGQTPPLHF; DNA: TGTGCCAGCTCACCGCTGGGGGGGGCGCCGGGACAGACCCCACCCCTCCACTTT
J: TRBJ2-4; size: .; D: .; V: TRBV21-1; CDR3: CASSKDVIAGVKNIQYF; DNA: TGTGCCAGCAGCAAAGATGTTATAGCGGGAGTCAAAAACATTCAGTACTTC
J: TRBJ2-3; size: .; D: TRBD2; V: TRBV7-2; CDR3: CASSPLGAGGSTDTQYF; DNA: TGTGCCAGCAGCCCATTAGGCGCGGGGGGGAGCACAGATACGCAGTATTTT
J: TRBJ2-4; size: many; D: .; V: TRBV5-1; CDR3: CASSPGTAKNIQYF; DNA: TGCGCCAGCAGCCCCGGGACGGCCAAAAACATTCAGTACTTC
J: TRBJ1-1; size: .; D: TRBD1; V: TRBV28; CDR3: CASSTIEQGATEAFF; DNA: TGTGCCAGCAGTACAATCGAGCAGGGGGCCACTGAAGCTTTCTTT
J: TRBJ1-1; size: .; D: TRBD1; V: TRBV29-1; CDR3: CIGRTGGFEGNTEAFF; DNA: TGCATCGGGAGAACAGGGGGCTTTGAGGGGAACACTGAAGCTTTCTTT
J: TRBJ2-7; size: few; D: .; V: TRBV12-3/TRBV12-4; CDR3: CASTRTPYYEQYF; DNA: TGTGCCAGCACGAGGACCCCTTACTACGAGCAGTACTTC
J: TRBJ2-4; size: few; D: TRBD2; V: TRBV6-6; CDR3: CASTGGGQGNIQYF; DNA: TGTGCCAGCACCGGGGGGGGTCAGGGAAACATTCAGTACTTC
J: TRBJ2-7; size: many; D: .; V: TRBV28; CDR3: CASSSAGTVHYEQYF; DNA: TGTGCCAGCAGTTCAGCAGGGACTGTCCACTACGAGCAGTACTTC
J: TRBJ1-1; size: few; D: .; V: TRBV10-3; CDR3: CAISVRESNTEAFF; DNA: TGTGCCATCAGCGTCAGGGAATCGAACACTGAAGCTTTCTTT
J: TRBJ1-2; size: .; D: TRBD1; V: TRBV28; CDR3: CASSLSRTGTYGYTF; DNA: TGTGCCAGCAGTTTGTCACGGACAGGGACGTATGGCTACACCTTC
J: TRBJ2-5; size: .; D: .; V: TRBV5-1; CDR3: CASSLGPGETQYF; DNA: TGCGCCAGCAGTCTCGGGCCTGGGGAGACCCAGTACTTC
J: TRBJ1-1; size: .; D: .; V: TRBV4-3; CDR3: CASSLRQFRSLNTEAFF; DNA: TGCGCCAGCAGCCTGAGACAGTTCCGAAGTCTGAACACTGAAGCTTTCTTT
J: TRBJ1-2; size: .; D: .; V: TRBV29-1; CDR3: CSVKTPQLGYTF; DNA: TGCAGCGTTAAGACGCCCCAATTAGGCTACACCTTC
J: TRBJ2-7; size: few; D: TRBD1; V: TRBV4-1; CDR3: CASSQTGTGGHEQYF; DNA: TGCGCCAGCAGCCAAACCGGGACAGGGGGGCACGAGCAGTACTTC
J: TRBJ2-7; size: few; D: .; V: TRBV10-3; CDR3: CAISGQHRDNYEQYF; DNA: TGTGCCATCAGTGGGCAACACCGGGACAACTACGAGCAGTACTTC
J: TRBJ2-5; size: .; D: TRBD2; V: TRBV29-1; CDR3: CSVARLAEETQYF; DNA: TGCAGCGTTGCAAGGCTAGCGGAAGAGACCCAGTACTTC
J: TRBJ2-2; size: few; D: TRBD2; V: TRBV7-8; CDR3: CASSLRGASGRTGELFF; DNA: TGTGCCAGCAGCTTAAGAGGGGCTAGCGGGCGCACCGGGGAGCTGTTTTTT
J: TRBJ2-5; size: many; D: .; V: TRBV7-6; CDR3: CASSLSTQETQYF; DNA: TGTGCCAGCAGCTTATCCACTCAAGAGACCCAGTACTTC
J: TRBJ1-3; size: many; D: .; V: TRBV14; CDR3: CASSRQRASGNTIYF; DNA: TGTGCCAGCAGCCGACAGAGGGCTTCTGGAAACACCATATATTTT
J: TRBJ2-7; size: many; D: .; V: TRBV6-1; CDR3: CASSDGPVARYEQYF; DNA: TGTGCCAGCAGTGATGGGCCGGTGGCCCGCTACGAGCAGTACTTC
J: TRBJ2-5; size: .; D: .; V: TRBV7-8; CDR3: CASSSPSETQYF; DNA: TGTGCCAGCAGCTCCCCTTCGGAGACCCAGTACTTC
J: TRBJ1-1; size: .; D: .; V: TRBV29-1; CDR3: CSVSLWNTEAFF; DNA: TGCAGCGTCTCTCTTTGGAACACTGAAGCTTTCTTT
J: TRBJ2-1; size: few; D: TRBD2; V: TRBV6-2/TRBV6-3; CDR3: CASRPGTSLNNEQFF; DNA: TGTGCCAGCAGGCCCGGGACTAGCCTCAACAATGAGCAGTTCTTC
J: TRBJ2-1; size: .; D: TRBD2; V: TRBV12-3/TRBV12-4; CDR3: CASRLTSGPYNEQFF; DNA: TGTGCCAGCAGATTGACTAGCGGGCCCTACAATGAGCAGTTCTTC
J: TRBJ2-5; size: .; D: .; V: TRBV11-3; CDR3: CASSSRGRGGQETQYF; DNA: TGTGCCAGCAGCTCGAGGGGCCGGGGAGGTCAAGAGACCCAGTACTTC
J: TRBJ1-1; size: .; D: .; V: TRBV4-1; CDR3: CASSPQGRTHRTEAFF; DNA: TGCGCCAGCAGCCCCCAAGGGCGCACCCATCGCACTGAAGCTTTCTTT
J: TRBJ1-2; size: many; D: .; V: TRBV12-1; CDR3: CASSFRRAFYGYTF; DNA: TGTGCCAGCAGCTTTCGCAGGGCTTTCTATGGCTACACCTTC
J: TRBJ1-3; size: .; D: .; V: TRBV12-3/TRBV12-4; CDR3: CASSLLQLSGNTIYF; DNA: TGTGCCAGCAGTTTATTACAGCTCTCTGGAAACACCATATATTTT
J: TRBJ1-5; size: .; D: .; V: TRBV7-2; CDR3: CASSSRGDQPQHF; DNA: TGTGCCAGCAGCTCCAGGGGAGATCAGCCCCAGCATTTT